This T cell receptor (beta chain) was captured by sequencing in a study of OX40 agonist ivuxolimab in advanced cancers. Study summary: An anti-OX40 (CD134) antibody with agonistic activity, ivuxolimab, was administered to patients. Allowance was made for prior anti-PD-1, anti-PD-L1 or anti-CTLA-4 therapy, and 35% to 40% had some. Findings and caveats of the study: At doses 0.1 to 3.0 mg/kg, CD4+ and CD8+ clones expanded.

Regarding this clone: Antigen: not known.

Data came from immunoSEQ multiplex PCR; TCRdb stores just in-frame clones and leaves some out. The data hold some 49,000 clones, with roughly 82% observed a single time. Germline V lookup: CDR1 SGHVS, CDR2 FNYEAQ. Unmatched junction bases numbered 5, after V lost 11 bases and J lost 2 bases. The CDR3 spans 13 residues. Source: CD4+ or CD8+ T cells sorted from blood, taken in a trial of the OX40 agonist ivuxolimab. This clonotype was sampled from an adult with an advanced solid tumor such as melanoma, head and neck, liver or kidney cancer. The V call is TRBV7-6, the J call TRBJ2-2; TRBD1 aligns across 7 bases. The CDR3 sequence: CAAGDSNTGELFF. In nucleotides, the CDR3 is TGTGCCGCCGGGGACAGCAACACCGGGGAGCTGTTTTTT.